This T cell receptor (beta chain) was captured in a study of post-analysis software for immune sequencing data (dated by TCRdb to the mid-2010s). Turning to the overall study: Recorded disease courses included relapsing-remitting, secondary progressive and progressive-relapsing multiple sclerosis, with some patients lacking subtype annotation. The patient repertoires were set against eleven to twelve previously published healthy control repertoires from donors whose ages ranged from roughly 6 to 27 years. A subset of samples was prepared in parallel using single-end sample barcoding, then pooled and co-amplified after Illumina adapter ligation.

The method behind the library was PCR. The sample was run on an Illumina HiSeq 2500. To reduce PCR and sequencing biases, unique molecular identifiers were incorporated into the TCR beta cDNA libraries. Per 1 to 10 million input T cells, roughly 500,000 cDNA molecules were obtained, such that each molecule approximated one T cell. The patient libraries were prepared and sequenced with the same protocol used for the earlier healthy control dataset. Samples belonging to the same batch were prepared together, multiplexed and sequenced on a shared HiSeq lane. For the original study's pipeline: MIGEC was used to process the raw barcoded reads, and molecular identifier groups with only a single read were discarded before consensus assembly and CDR3 extraction. VDJtools was used for post-analysis of the clonotype tables, and diversity was normalized by down-sampling every dataset to the size of the smallest sample. In repertoire overlap clustering, CDR3 amino acid sequences, but not nucleotide sequences, were matched to correct batch-related cross-sample contamination. TCRdb trimmed the raw reads at Q25, called clones with MiXCR and kept productive beta chains. Rows with one shared CDR3 protein collapse into an entry with the most common genes and DNA. TCRdb's processing, not the study's, gives the V and J calls here. Present in this sample are some 690,000 distinct CDR3 sequences, 59% of which were seen just once. The ten largest clones capture approximately 10% of the sample.

To demonstrate the VDJtools post-analysis software, the study profiled TCR beta repertoires from the peripheral blood of some 13 young patients with multiple sclerosis. The multiple sclerosis patients were children and adolescents between roughly 6 and 17 years of age. Comments on this clonotype: Its antigen is not yet known. There are no base qualities to consult, and no much larger clone falls within one base.

The CDR3 contains 17 residues, cysteine and phenylalanine counted. Just CDR3 DNA is preserved here, 51 bases in frame from base 1. V was cut back by 0 bases and J by 5 bases, leaving a gap of 20 bases between them. In the germline V gene, CDR1 corresponds to SGHRS and CDR2 to YFSETQ. The full study reports these points: The multiple sclerosis patient group was slightly younger than the control group. Multiple sclerosis patients had significantly lower normalized Chao1 diversity than controls, a result that suggests substantial peripheral T-cell clonal expansion. Strong co-clustering of samples prepared in the same batch was shown by direct clustering with F measure, prompting a batch-effect correction. Roughly 5 TRBV segments, including TRBV5-6, TRBV5-1 and TRBV20-1, were significantly more frequent in patients than controls.

The sequence was collected from a girl aged 2 to 10 with multiple sclerosis. Material for sequencing was blood. Recombination linked TRBV5-1 to TRBJ2-5; the D element could tentatively be TRBD1 or TRBD2, as 5 bases agree for each. The encoded CDR3 is CASSLGKGPRGSETQYF. The DNA reads as follows: TGCGCCAGCAGCTTGGGAAAAGGTCCACGGGGCTCCGAGACCCAGTACTTC. The entire variable domain, with the stretches around the CDR3 drawn from the reference TRBV5-1 and TRBJ2-5 proteins, is KAGVTQTPRYLIKTRGQQVTLSCSPISGHRSVSWYQQTPGQGLQFLFEYFSETQRNKGNFPGRFSGRQFSNSRSEMNVSTLELGDSALYLCASSLGKGPRGSETQYFGPGTRLLVL.